This T cell receptor beta chain was profiled in a study of blood T cell repertoires in COVID-19. In the study overall: PBMCs, B-cell-depleted T cells, or T cells provided the cDNA or gDNA that made up the material.

TCRdb's table, derived via immunoSEQ multiplex PCR, lists solely in-frame clones and lacks some. The sample contains 60,000 to 90,000 clones, about 85% of which appear only once. CDR1 is KGHSH, CDR2 LQKENI, per germline. V dropped 6 bases and J dropped 1 base, with 9 bases sitting between them. This CDR3 region has 13 residues. This chain joins TRBV18 and TRBJ1-1; no reliable D call. Sequenced sample: peripheral blood. This TCR was recovered from a man between 60 and 75 years old with active or convalescent COVID-19. The CDR3 DNA reads as TGTGCCAGCTCCCCCGGAGCGAACACTGAAGCTTTCTTT. This gives the protein CASSPGANTEAFF.